The 31 T cell receptor beta chains below come from one sample, sequenced in a study of cytomegalovirus exposure and HLA in healthy donors. The PCR used 60 Vbeta and 13 Jbeta primers. The table came from immunoSEQ multiplex PCR; TCRdb's copy has only in-frame clones and leaves some out. The table shows around 85,000 clones, with 65% to 75% occurring only once. Sequences were obtained from PBMCs. Source of these receptors: a man between 25 and 39 years old in good health and CMV-seropositive.

The chain carries TRBV5-8 and TRBJ2-2; 11 bases are shared with TRBD2. The CDR3 has 16 amino acids. V trimming: 4 bases; J trimming: 6 bases; junction bases outside the gene matches: 8. Germline loops: CDR1 SGHTS, CDR2 YDEGEE. DNA for the CDR3: TGTGCCAGCAGCCGTAGCGGGAGGGCCGGAGCCGGGGAGCTGTTTTTT. This translates into CASSRSGRAGAGELFF.

The genes are TRBV15 and TRBJ2-1; the D is unclear. Looked up from germline, CDR1 is LNHNV and CDR2 is YYDKDF (reference sequence). This CDR3 region has 16 residues. Trimming left V 0 bases short and J 4 bases short, with 13 bases between. Here the CDR3 DNA reads TGTGCCACCAGCAGAGATAGAGCTGATTCATACAATGAGCAGTTCTTC. Translation: CATSRDRADSYNEQFF.

This chain links TRBV11-2 with TRBJ1-1; 9 bases agree with TRBD1. This CDR3 contains 15 residues. Germline V CDR1 and CDR2: SGHAT, FQNNGV. Losses at the gene ends were 1 base for V and 4 bases for J; bases not matched to a gene: 4. CDR3 DNA: TGTGCCAGCAGCTTAGTTGGACAGGGGAGCACTGAAGCTTTCTTT. Its translation is CASSLVGQGSTEAFF.

The V gene is TRBV30, the J gene TRBJ2-2; 9 bases line up with TRBD2. V lost 0 bases to trimming and J lost 1 base; unmatched junction nucleotides: 12. The CDR3 runs to 19 residues. The germline V gene has CDR1 GTSNPN and CDR2 SVGIG (reference sequence). CDR3 DNA: TGTGCCTGGAGTGTCCTCCCCGCCGAGCGGGAGGAGAACACCGGGGAGCTGTTTTTT. Translation: CAWSVLPAEREENTGELFF.

V and J are TRBV5-4 and TRBJ2-3; perhaps TRBD2 as D (6 bases). The germline CDR1 and CDR2 sequences are SGHNT and YYREEE (reference sequence). V was clipped by 4 bases and J by 6 bases, with 21 bases between them. This CDR3 spans 16 amino acids. The CDR3: CASSPRGRRDGDTQYF. CDR3 DNA sequence: TGTGCCAGCAGCCCCCGAGGAAGGAGGGATGGGGATACGCAGTATTTT.

This clone was counted a single time. This chain links TRBV6-5 with TRBJ2-7, with D possibly matching TRBD2 (6 bases). V lost 2 bases, J lost 2 bases, and 13 bases lay in between. Looked up from germline, CDR1 is MNHEY and CDR2 is SVGAGI. The CDR3 consists of 15 residues. CDR3 sequence: CASSYDLASTYEQYF. The DNA for the CDR3 is TGTGCCAGCAGTTACGATCTAGCGTCTACCTACGAGCAGTACTTC.

In its sample, this clone was seen once. CDR3 sequence: CASTWTGEYNEQFF. The CDR3 region has the DNA TGTGCCAGCACCTGGACAGGGGAGTACAATGAGCAGTTCTTC. The gene calls are TRBV28 and TRBJ2-1; TRBD1 matches at 9 bases. There are 14 residues in the CDR3. The germline V gene has CDR1 MDHEN and CDR2 SYDVKM. The J segment lost 4 bases and the V segment lost 7 bases, leaving 5 bases of the junction unmatched.

This rearrangement joins TRBV29-1 to TRBJ1-3; a weak D match, TRBD1 (5 bases). In germline, CDR1 is SQVTM, CDR2 ANQGSEA. This CDR3 contains 15 residues. V dropped 6 bases and J dropped 1 base, with 16 bases sitting between them. CDR3 residues: CSVRPGDPSGNTIYF. CDR3 coding DNA: TGCAGCGTGCGTCCGGGGGATCCTTCTGGAAACACCATATATTTT.

The chain links TRBV5-8 to TRBJ1-5, with D hard to call. The CDR3 runs to 12 residues. V was trimmed by 4 bases and J by 7 bases, leaving 9 bases between them. Germline CDR1 is SGHTS and CDR2 is YDEGEE. The chain's CDR3 is CASSLRNQPQHF. CDR3 in DNA: TGTGCCAGCAGCCTTAGAAACCAGCCCCAGCATTTT.

The chain carries TRBV5-6 and TRBJ2-3, with TRBD1 as a possible D gene (5 bases). The germline V gene has CDR1 SGHDT and CDR2 YYEEEE. CDR3 size: 15 residues. V was trimmed by 2 bases and J by 0 bases, leaving 10 bases between them. The CDR3 sequence is CASSLQQGSTDTQYF. The CDR3 DNA is TGTGCCAGCAGCTTACAGCAGGGAAGCACAGATACGCAGTATTTT.

This clone was picked up a small number of times. The chain couples TRBV7-2 to TRBJ1-3; D is perhaps TRBD1 (6 bases). This CDR3 is 15 amino acids long. Germline V gene lookup returns CDR1 SGHTA and CDR2 FQGNSA. The V end was cut by 5 bases, the J end by 3 bases, with 14 bases between. The CDR3 nucleotides read TGTGCCAGCAGCGTACAGGGTGGAGGTGGAAACACCATATATTTT. The encoded protein is CASSVQGGGGNTIYF.

This sequence joins TRBV25-1 and TRBJ2-1, with 8 nucleotides matching TRBD2. Germline CDR1 MGHDK, CDR2 SYGVNS. After removal of 7 bases from V and 5 bases from J, the junction contained 4 bases not matched to a gene. There are 13 residues in the CDR3. CDR3 nucleotides: TGTGCCAGCACCCCGGGGGGGCACAATGAGCAGTTCTTC. It translates to CASTPGGHNEQFF.

Here the CDR3 reads CASSQDSTSEQETQYF. The CDR3 coding sequence is TGCGCCAGCAGCCAAGATAGTACTAGCGAACAAGAGACCCAGTACTTC. The chain joins TRBV4-3 to TRBJ2-5, with 7 bases matching TRBD2. After removal of 0 bases from V and 2 bases from J, the junction contained 6 bases not matched to a gene. In germline, CDR1 is LGHNA, CDR2 YSLEER. CDR3 size: 16 residues.

The rearrangement uses TRBV15 and TRBJ2-5, with 11 bases identical to TRBD1. CDR3 length: 15 amino acids. V was clipped by 5 bases and J by 4 bases; unmatched bases: 6. The germline V gene has CDR1 LNHNV and CDR2 YYDKDF (reference sequence). CDR3 in DNA: TGTGCCACCAGCTGGGGACAGGGGGAGAGAGAGACCCAGTACTTC. Translated, it gives CATSWGQGERETQYF.

V gene TRBV10-2 combines with J gene TRBJ1-1; TRBD1 is a possible D gene (5 bases). Germline loops: CDR1 WSHSY, CDR2 SAAADI. This CDR3 contains 13 residues. Trimming stripped 7 bases from V and 3 bases from J, with 12 bases between. CDR3 bases: TGCGCCAGCACCCTCCAAGGGGACACTGAAGCTTTCTTT. This translates into CASTLQGDTEAFF.

This chain connects TRBV30 to TRBJ2-7; TRBD1 matches 10 bases. V lost 1 base to trimming and J lost 5 bases; unmatched junction nucleotides: 2. Germline assignment: CDR1 GTSNPN and CDR2 SVGIG (reference sequence). The CDR3 is 13 amino acids. The CDR3 spells CAWSGDRGDEQYF. CDR3 DNA: TGTGCCTGGAGTGGGGACAGGGGTGACGAGCAGTACTTC.

V usage is TRBV6-6 and J usage is TRBJ1-6; D gene unclear. Germline V gives CDR1 MNHNY, CDR2 SVGAGI (reference sequence). V was clipped by 2 bases and J by 9 bases, with 11 bases between them. This CDR3 has 14 amino acids. The CDR3 spells CASSYGSEGSPLHF. As DNA, the CDR3 is TGTGCCAGCAGTTACGGGTCCGAGGGTTCACCCCTCCACTTT.

The chain recombines TRBV19 with TRBJ1-3; 10 positions agree with TRBD1. Germline V gene lookup returns CDR1 LNHDA and CDR2 SQIVND (reference sequence). This CDR3 region has 15 residues. With V trimmed by 4 bases and J by 9 bases, 9 bases remained unmatched. CDR3 residues: CASSTPGQGTATIYF. The CDR3 DNA follows: TGTGCCAGTAGTACCCCGGGACAGGGGACCGCCACCATATATTTT. The entire variable domain, with the rest obtained from reference TRBV19 and TRBJ1-3, is as follows: DGGITQSPKYLFRKEGQNVTLSCEQNLNHDAMYWYRQDPGQGLRLIYYSQIVNDFQKGDIAEGYSVSREKKESFPLTVTSAQKNPTAFYLCASSTPGQGTATIYFGEGSWLTVV.

The V call is TRBV27, the J call TRBJ2-3; D remains unclear. The CDR3 sequence is 16 residues long. V was clipped by 4 bases and J by 4 bases, with 18 bases between them. Germline V CDR1 and CDR2: MNHEY, SMNVEV (reference sequence). DNA for the CDR3: TGTGCCAGCAGTTCACTTGGTGCCCTGGGCGCAGATACGCAGTATTTT. Translation: CASSSLGALGADTQYF.

Comments on this clone: The same CDR3 is also encoded by other DNA sequences in this sample. The gene calls are TRBV19 and TRBJ2-1; 13 bases match TRBD2. The CDR3 runs to 16 residues. Trimming removed 3 bases from V and 4 bases from J; junction bases left unmatched: 3. Germline assignment: CDR1 LNHDA and CDR2 SQIVND (reference sequence). CDR3 sequence (DNA): TGTGCCAGTAGTATCCGGACTAGCGGGGGATACAATGAGCAGTTCTTC. Translated, it gives CASSIRTSGGYNEQFF.

The V call is TRBV5-4, the J call TRBJ2-1, with 7 bases lining up with TRBD1. Trimming removed 7 bases from V and 0 bases from J; junction bases left unmatched: 4. The CDR3 has 14 residues. CDR1 SGHNT and CDR2 YYREEE come from the germline V gene (reference sequence). This CDR3 is CASFRTGSYNEQFF. The CDR3 DNA follows: TGTGCCAGCTTTCGGACAGGCTCCTACAATGAGCAGTTCTTC.

The chain joins TRBV2 to TRBJ1-4, with 7 bases fitting TRBD1. The CDR3 covers 15 residues. CDR1 and CDR2 (germline): SNHLY, FYNNEI. Losses at the gene ends were 2 bases for V and 7 bases for J; bases not matched to a gene: 7. In DNA, the CDR3 is TGTGCCAGCAGTGAACAGGGGGGATACGGTGAAAAACTGTTTTTT. As protein: CASSEQGGYGEKLFF.

The chain has TRBV11-2 and TRBJ2-3; 10 bases are shared with TRBD2. With V trimmed by 5 bases and J by 2 bases, 13 bases remained unmatched. Germline V lookup: CDR1 SGHAT, CDR2 FQNNGV. The CDR3 spans 18 residues. CDR3 protein: CASSLSLLAGENTDTQYF. DNA for the CDR3: TGTGCCAGCAGCCTTTCCTTGCTAGCGGGAGAAAACACAGATACGCAGTATTTT.

This chain's CDR3 is CASSGGRNTEAFF. The CDR3 DNA follows: TGCGCCAGCAGCGGGGGGAGGAACACTGAAGCTTTCTTT. The chain is built from TRBV4-1 and TRBJ1-1, with a tentative D call TRBD1 (5 bases). Looked up from germline, CDR1 is MGHRA and CDR2 is YSYEKL. The CDR3 spans 13 residues. V lost 5 bases and J 1 base, leaving 8 bases between the germline ends.

This clone appeared a few times. For the CDR3, the DNA is TGTGCCAGCAGCCTAGCCGAAGTTGGAAATGAGCAGTTCTTC. This translates into CASSLAEVGNEQFF. The rearrangement uses TRBV5-8 and TRBJ2-1; perhaps TRBD2 as D (5 bases). CDR3 length: 14 amino acids. V was clipped by 4 bases and J by 7 bases, with 15 bases between them. In germline, CDR1 is SGHTS, CDR2 YDEGEE.

The genes are TRBV5-1 and TRBJ2-7; 8 bases map to TRBD1. Trimming cost V 0 bases and J 3 bases; bases outside gene matches: 5. Germline V lookup: CDR1 SGHRS, CDR2 YFSETQ. This CDR3 has 15 residues. The CDR3 nucleotides are TGCGCCAGCAGCTTGGATACAGGGGGGTACTACGAGCAGTACTTC. It translates to CASSLDTGGYYEQYF.

V gene TRBV6-6 combines with J gene TRBJ1-2; D uncertain. Germline CDR1 reads MNHNY; CDR2 reads SVGAGI (reference sequence). V was clipped by 4 bases and J by 0 bases, with 12 bases between them. CDR3 size: 15 residues. CDR3 sequence reads: CASSWEFPPNYGYTF. The CDR3 bases are TGTGCCAGCAGTTGGGAGTTCCCCCCTAACTATGGCTACACCTTC.

The V call is TRBV5-4, the J call TRBJ1-2, with 8 bases aligning to TRBD1. The CDR3 length is 15 residues. Unmatched junction bases numbered 6, after V lost 2 bases and J lost 3 bases. CDR1 is SGHNT, CDR2 YYREEE, per germline (reference sequence). For the CDR3, the DNA is TGTGCCAGCAGCTTTCAGACAGGGGTTGACTATGGCTACACCTTC. This codes for CASSFQTGVDYGYTF.

V usage is TRBV19 and J usage is TRBJ2-2, with 9 bases that match TRBD1. Germline loops: CDR1 LNHDA, CDR2 SQIVND (reference sequence). V shed 6 bases and J 5 bases; nucleotides not matched to a gene: 10. The CDR3 covers 16 residues. The CDR3 DNA reads as TGTGCCAGTAGACCTCCGGGACAGGGATGGACCGGGGAGCTGTTTTTT. It translates to CASRPPGQGWTGELFF.

The J gene is TRBJ2-6, the V gene TRBV4-3; D possibly corresponds to TRBD1 (6 bases). The CDR3 is 18 amino acids. Germline CDR1 and CDR2: LGHNA and YSLEER. Trimming cost V 5 bases and J 0 bases, with 17 bases left between them. CDR3 region: CASSYRAFRRSGANVLTF. CDR3 nucleotides: TGCGCCAGCAGCTACAGGGCGTTTCGGCGCTCTGGGGCCAACGTCCTGACTTTC.

This clone appeared a few times. The genes are TRBV4-1 and TRBJ1-5; TRBD1 matches at 7 bases. The CDR3 has 16 residues. Unmatched junction bases numbered 2, after V lost 0 bases and J lost 0 bases. CDR1 is MGHRA, CDR2 YSYEKL, per germline. In DNA form, the CDR3 reads TGCGCCAGCAGCCAAGAAGGGGGCTATAGCAATCAGCCCCAGCATTTT. Translating it yields CASSQEGGYSNQPQHF.